This passage covers 29 T cell receptor beta chains from one sample sequenced in a study of tumor and adjacent non-tumor tissue in lung cancer. Three rounds of nested PCR, following a modified ARM-PCR protocol, produced the TCRbeta library. TCRdb reprocessed the multiplex PCR reads via MiXCR and lists one record per CDR3 protein. The sample records under 150,000 distinct CDR3 sequences, around 67% being singletons. No cell sorting was done before RNA was extracted from the tissue. The sample was lung tumor tissue. The receptors come from a man in his sixties with small cell lung cancer.

This sequence joins TRBV6-1 and TRBJ2-1; 8 bases fit TRBD1. The germline CDR1 and CDR2 sequences are MNHNS and SASEGT. V lost 4 bases, J lost 6 bases, and 8 bases stayed unmatched. The CDR3 has 15 residues. The chain's CDR3 is CASSVRDRRTNEQFF. Here the CDR3 DNA reads TGTGCCAGCAGTGTCCGGGACAGGCGAACCAATGAGCAGTTCTTC.

This clonotype was seen more than once but under ten times. Compared with germline, one end of the junction differs, possibly owing to a read error. The chain employs TRBV11-2 and TRBJ1-4; a weak D match, TRBD1 (6 bases). This CDR3 comprises 17 residues. Germline V gene data show CDR1 as SGHAT and CDR2 as FQNNGV. CDR3: CAGSLTTSRGAGEKLFF. In DNA, the CDR3 is TGTGCCGGCAGCTTAACGACATCCAGGGGTGCGGGTGAAAAACTGTTTTTT. Combining the CDR3 with reference TRBV11-2 and TRBJ1-4 gives the whole variable domain EAGVAQSPRYKIIEKRQSVAFWCNPISGHATLYWYQQILGQGPKLLIQFQNNGVVDDSQLPKDRFSAERLKGVDSTLKIQPAKLEDSAVYLCAGSLTTSRGAGEKLFFGSGTQLSVL.

This clonotype was seen only once. The chain is built from TRBV29-1 and TRBJ2-1; D is perhaps TRBD1 (6 bases). Germline loops: CDR1 SQVTM, CDR2 ANQGSEA. This CDR3 has 14 residues. This CDR3 reads CMVSRNRARNEQFF. The CDR3 region has the DNA TGCATGGTGTCCCGGAACAGGGCTAGAAATGAGCAGTTCTTC.

Note on this clonotype: It may be a read error: a sequence one base away is much more abundant. The CDR3 loop reads CASSFGYEQFF. The CDR3 nucleotides read TGTGCCAGCAGTTTTGGATACGAGCAGTTCTTC. V usage is TRBV12-3 or TRBV12-4 and J usage is TRBJ2-7; D not resolved. The J call is in doubt because the DNA end fits TRBJ2-1 better. This CDR3 comprises 11 residues.

The chain recombines TRBV20-1 with TRBJ2-1, with 9 bases matching TRBD2. Germline V lookup: CDR1 DFQATT, CDR2 SNEGSKA (reference sequence). V was pared by 3 bases and J by 8 bases, with 5 bases of the junction left unmatched. The CDR3 is 13 amino acids. The CDR3 protein is CSARGGRGYEQFF. The CDR3 DNA reads as TGCAGTGCTAGGGGCGGGAGGGGGTATGAGCAGTTCTTC.

For this clonotype: An end of the junction differs from the germline gene, which may be a read error. The V gene is TRBV12-3 or TRBV12-4, the J gene TRBJ2-3; D not resolved. There are 12 residues in the CDR3. The CDR3 nucleotides are TGTGCCAACAGTTTCTCCAGAGATACGCAGTATTTT. Amino acid sequence: CANSFSRDTQYF.

To note about this clonotype: A much more abundant neighbour one base away suggests this may be a read error. This chain joins TRBV11-2 and TRBJ2-5; 10 bases align to TRBD1. The germline CDR1 and CDR2 sequences are SGHAT and FQNNGV. The CDR3 covers 17 residues. CDR3 region: CAGSYSPRDRGYETQYF. For the CDR3, the DNA is TGTGCCGGCAGCTACTCACCCCGGGACAGGGGTTACGAGACCCAGTACTTC.

Details on this clonotype: Mismatch with germline at one junction end may stem from a read error. The chain couples TRBV11-2 to TRBJ2-5; D assignment may be TRBD1 or TRBD2 (5 bases each). CDR1 and CDR2 from the germline V gene are SGHAT and FQNNGV. CDR3 length: 13 amino acids. For the CDR3, the DNA is TGTGCCAGTAGCTTGAGGGGCCGAGAGACCCAGTACTTC. This sequence encodes CASSLRGRETQYF. The variable domain in full, completed from reference TRBV11-2 and TRBJ2-5, reads EAGVAQSPRYKIIEKRQSVAFWCNPISGHATLYWYQQILGQGPKLLIQFQNNGVVDDSQLPKDRFSAERLKGVDSTLKIQPAKLEDSAVYLCASSLRGRETQYFGPGTRLLVL.

With regard to this clonotype: The junction shows a germline mismatch at one end, possibly a read error. The V call is TRBV20-1, the J call TRBJ2-5; 8 bases align to TRBD2. From germline, CDR1 is DFQATT and CDR2 SNEGSKA (reference sequence). The CDR3 totals 17 residues. This CDR3 reads CSARALTSGYFQETQCF. Here the CDR3 DNA reads TGCAGTGCTAGAGCACTAACTAGCGGCTACTTCCAAGAGACCCAGTGCTTC.

This clonotype was found many times. The chain employs TRBV29-1 and TRBJ2-2; 8 bases map to TRBD1. After removal of 6 bases from V and 2 bases from J, the junction contained 5 bases not matched to a gene. The CDR3 length is 14 residues. CDR1 is SQVTM, CDR2 ANQGSEA, per germline. CDR3 nucleotide sequence: TGCAGCGTCAAGGGACAGGCCAACACCGGGGAGCTGTTTTTT. Translation gives CSVKGQANTGELFF.

As for this clonotype: At one end the junction does not follow the germline gene, possibly because of a read error. J is TRBJ2-4 and V is TRBV11-1; D unresolved. Germline CDR1 SGHAT, CDR2 FQDESV (reference sequence). This CDR3 comprises 14 residues. The DNA for the CDR3 is TGTGCCAGCAGCCGAAGTCCGGCCAAAATCATTCAGTACTTC. This gives the protein CASSRSPAKIIQYF.

The J gene is TRBJ1-2, the V gene TRBV6-5; the D gene is possibly TRBD1 (6 bases). This CDR3 comprises 15 residues. Trimming left V 5 bases short and J 3 bases short, with 16 bases between. Germline values: CDR1 MNHEY, CDR2 SVGAGI. The CDR3 DNA reads as TGTGCCAGCAGTACCCGGACAAGGGGGTACTATGGCTACACCTTC. Translating gives CASSTRTRGYYGYTF.

The chain recombines TRBV4-2 with TRBJ1-1; no clear D gene. The ends were cut back, 6 bases at V and 5 bases at J, with 16 bases in the middle. Germline CDR1 is LGHNA and CDR2 is YNFKEQ. The CDR3 has 14 amino acids. The CDR3, as DNA: TGTGCCAGCAGTAAAACTAACAGCGGAACTGAAGCTTTCTTT. The encoded protein is CASSKTNSGTEAFF.

This clonotype was observed a handful of times. A read error may explain this, as a much larger clone is one base away. The chain recombines TRBV20-1 with TRBJ1-5; D call uncertain. CDR3 size: 13 residues. V lost 7 bases and J 3 bases, leaving 13 bases between the germline ends. Germline lookup yields CDR1 DFQATT and CDR2 SNEGSKA (reference sequence). In nucleotides, the CDR3 is TGCAGTGTGGGTGTAAGGAACAATCAGCCCCAGCATTTT. Encoded protein: CSVGVRNNQPQHF.

This clonotype has ten or more counts. This chain connects TRBV20-1 to TRBJ2-3; D could derive from TRBD1 or TRBD2 (6 bases each). CDR1 and CDR2 (germline): DFQATT, SNEGSKA (reference sequence). V gave up 1 base and J gave up 1 base, with 12 bases separating them. The CDR3 covers 15 residues. The DNA for the CDR3 is TGCAGTGCTAGAGTCCGGGGGCGCGGCACAGATACGCAGTATTTT. Translation gives CSARVRGRGTDTQYF.

This clonotype showed up just a few times. The gene calls are TRBV28 and TRBJ2-7; the match to TRBD1 covers 11 bases. This CDR3 is built from 14 residues. The V gene end was trimmed by 6 bases and the J gene end by 0 bases; junction bases not matched to a gene: 1. CDR1 is MDHEN and CDR2 is SYDVKM in the germline V gene. The CDR3 DNA sequence: TGTGCCAGCAGGGGACAGGGGGTCTCCTACGAGCAGTACTTC. Its translation: CASRGQGVSYEQYF.

This clonotype has more than one count but fewer than ten. The V and J genes are TRBV4-2 and TRBJ2-5; D possibly corresponds to TRBD2 (5 bases). V was clipped by 11 bases and J by 3 bases, with 22 bases between them. CDR1 LGHNA and CDR2 YNFKEQ come from the germline V gene. The length of the CDR3 is 15 residues. The CDR3 nucleotides read TGTGCCGGTAGCCAAGATGAGGGCTTTAAAGAGACCCAGTACTTC. Amino acid sequence: CAGSQDEGFKETQYF.

As concerns this clonotype: A read error is possible here, since a much larger clone lies one base away. The chain links TRBV6-2 or TRBV6-3 to TRBJ1-2; the D is unclear. Germline-derived CDR1 and CDR2 are MNHEY and SVGEGT. Trimming removed 3 bases from V and 6 bases from J, with 14 bases in between. The CDR3 loop spans 14 amino acids. CDR3 DNA: TGTGCCAGCAGTTATCGGTCGGGAAACCATGGCTACACCTTC. As protein: CASSYRSGNHGYTF.

To note about this clonotype: One junction end disagrees with the germline gene, perhaps due to a read error. The V and J genes are TRBV11-2 and TRBJ2-3, with 7 bases that match TRBD2. The CDR3 extends over 14 amino acids. Germline values: CDR1 SGHAT, CDR2 FQNNGV. CDR3: CSSSLAGEADTQYF. The CDR3, as DNA: TGTTCCAGCAGCTTAGCGGGCGAAGCAGATACGCAGTACTTT.

To note about this clonotype: A read error may be the cause here, since a much bigger clone is one base away. The rearrangement joins TRBV28 to TRBJ1-6, with D uncertain. The CDR3 totals 15 residues. Germline V gene sequence: CDR1 MDHEN, CDR2 SYDVKM. V lost 7 bases and J 14 bases, leaving 24 bases between the germline ends. The CDR3 DNA reads TGTGCCAGCAACCAAGGAGGTGGAACCTCGGAGACCCTCCACTTT. Protein: CASNQGGGTSETLHF.

Remarks on this clonotype: This may be a read error: a much more frequent sequence differs by one nucleotide. V and J are TRBV20-1 and TRBJ2-1; 7 bases agree with TRBD2. The CDR3 has 10 residues. From germline, CDR1 is DFQATT and CDR2 SNEGSKA (reference sequence). DNA for the CDR3: TGCGGTGCCTGGGGCGGGAGGCAGTTCTTC. Translation: CGAWGGRQFF.

This clonotype showed up just once. The chain couples TRBV28 to TRBJ2-1; weak D call: TRBD2 (5 bases). CDR1 MDHEN and CDR2 SYDVKM come from the germline V gene. The CDR3 is made up of 14 amino acids. V was cut by 8 bases and J by 8 bases, with 19 bases left in between. CDR3 coding DNA: TGTGCCAGCGGGAGCTCCTACGGGGTGGATGAGCAGTTCTTC. This translates into CASGSSYGVDEQFF.

J is TRBJ2-1 and V is TRBV18, with D maybe TRBD2 (6 bases). The V end was cut by 7 bases, the J end by 2 bases, with 12 bases between. The germline gives CDR1 KGHSH, CDR2 LQKENI. The CDR3 has 14 amino acids. The CDR3 nucleotides read TGTGCCAGCTTACCGTGGACTACCTACAATGAGCAGTTCTTC. Protein: CASLPWTTYNEQFF.

This clonotype was seen only a few times. This chain connects TRBV4-2 to TRBJ2-1; TRBD2 matches at 14 bases. J was trimmed by 8 bases and V by 0 bases; bases with no gene match: 9. Germline assignment: CDR1 LGHNA and CDR2 YNFKEQ. This CDR3 comprises 18 residues. The DNA for the CDR3 is TGTGCCAGCAGCCAAGAATATTACGGGACTAGCGGGAGCCATGAGCAGTTCTTC. Protein: CASSQEYYGTSGSHEQFF.

Concerning this clonotype: At one end the junction does not follow the germline gene, possibly because of a read error. The chain combines TRBV11-2 with TRBJ2-3; D unclear. The CDR3 runs 14 residues. The germline gives CDR1 SGHAT, CDR2 FQNNGV. The CDR3 protein is CASSLAAEADTPYF. Here the CDR3 DNA reads TGTGCCAGCAGCTTAGCGGCTGAAGCAGATACGCCGTATTTT.

This chain connects TRBV5-5 to TRBJ2-1; 7 bases agree with TRBD2. Germline CDR1 SGHKS, CDR2 YYEKEE (reference sequence). After removal of 2 bases from V and 12 bases from J, the junction contained 14 bases not matched to a gene. CDR3 length: 15 residues. CDR3 sequence reads: CASSFARTRGRVQFF. The CDR3 DNA reads as TGTGCCAGCAGCTTTGCCAGGACTAGAGGGAGGGTGCAGTTCTTC.

The chain is built from TRBV4-1 and TRBJ1-6; D perhaps matches TRBD1 (5 bases). The CDR3 extends over 17 amino acids. Trimming shortened V by 0 bases and J by 18 bases, and 27 bases separated the two germline ends. Germline V gene lookup returns CDR1 MGHRA and CDR2 YSYEKL. The CDR3 spells CASSQERGSQGNNSPHF. DNA of the CDR3: TGCGCCAGCAGCCAAGAAAGGGGTAGCCAGGGAAATAATTCACCCCACTTT.

This clonotype was detected only a few times. The gene calls are TRBV20-1 and TRBJ2-1; 7 nucleotides line up with TRBD2. Germline V gene lookup returns CDR1 DFQATT and CDR2 SNEGSKA (reference sequence). The CDR3 is made up of 14 amino acids. J gave up 9 bases and V 6 bases, and 14 bases lay outside the gene matches. As DNA, the CDR3 is TGCAGTGCGGAATGGGGGACTATCGGGGGTGAGCAGTTCTTC. It translates to CSAEWGTIGGEQFF.

A word on this clonotype: At one end, the junction sequence differs from germline, possibly due to a read error. J is TRBJ2-5 and V is TRBV29-1, with D perhaps TRBD2 (5 bases). This CDR3 is 15 amino acids long. CDR1 is SQVTM and CDR2 is ANQGSEA in the germline V gene. The CDR3 coding sequence is TGCAGAGTTGTGCGGTTTCAGGAGGCCCAAGAGACCCAGCACTTC. Its protein product is CRVVRFQEAQETQHF.